This is a list of T cell receptor beta chains from one sample in a study of early T cells in non-severe SARS-CoV-2 infection. A single record per CDR3 protein comes from TCRdb applying MiXCR to the 5' RACE reads. The sample has about 40,000 distinct CDR3 sequences, over 3.5% seen once; the top ten hold 4.8%. The sequencing input was whole blood. These receptors all come from an adult who was a healthcare worker with PCR-confirmed SARS-CoV-2 infection or an uninfected control (not recorded which). Both conserved end residues are part of each CDR3. Fields, in order: V gene, J gene, CDR3 length, D gene, clone size, CDR3 DNA, CDR3 protein. A D gene is named only where the DNA matches it firmly. Clone size is not always given. Where it is, it says once, few, many or a class for expanded clones.

TRBV5-1	TRBJ1-1	14	NA	many	TGCGCCAGCAGCTTTTCTACGGGGAGGACTGAAGCTTTCTTT	CASSFSTGRTEAFF
TRBV10-3	TRBJ2-3	13	NA	many	TGTGCCATCAATGATCCTCCGGCAGATACGCAGTATTTT	CAINDPPADTQYF
TRBV10-3	TRBJ2-1	10	TRBD1	NA	TGTGCGACAGGGGAGAATGAGCAGTTCTTC	CATGENEQFF
TRBV5-1	TRBJ2-6	17	NA	few	TGCGCCAGCAGCCAGGCGCAGGGAGGCGCTGGGGCCAACGTCCTGACTTTC	CASSQAQGGAGANVLTF
TRBV30	TRBJ1-1	14	NA	NA	TGTGCCTGGAGCCCCCTGAACTTTCCTAGGAGAGCTTTCTTT	CAWSPLNFPRRAFF
TRBV7-9	TRBJ2-1	14	NA	many	TGTGCCAGCAGCCTGGTTACAGTCGGCAATGAGCAGTTCTTC	CASSLVTVGNEQFF
TRBV6-6	TRBJ1-6	16	NA	many	TGTGCCAGCAGTTACTCAGGGCAGGGTAAAAATTCACCCCTCCACTTT	CASSYSGQGKNSPLHF
TRBV6-6	TRBJ2-3	16	TRBD1	many	TGTGCCAGCAGTGTCCGACAGGGTTTTGCCACAGATACGCAGTATTTT	CASSVRQGFATDTQYF
TRBV19	TRBJ2-2	14	TRBD1	few	TGTGCCAGTACCTCACAGGGGTACACCGGGGAGCTGTTTTTT	CASTSQGYTGELFF
TRBV29-1	TRBJ1-2	14	NA	many	TGCAGCGTTGTCACAGGGACCCAAAACTATGGCTACACCTTC	CSVVTGTQNYGYTF
TRBV7-8	TRBJ1-1	14	NA	few	TGTGCCACCCTTCCGGGGCCCGTGAACACTGAAGCTTTCTTT	CATLPGPVNTEAFF
TRBV6-4	TRBJ2-1	15	TRBD2	many	TGTGCCAGCAGTGAGCGGGAGGGCCCCTACAATGAGCAGTTCTTC	CASSEREGPYNEQFF
TRBV30	TRBJ1-2	13	NA	many	TGTGCCTGGAGTGTAACGGGGGCAGATGGCTACACCTTC	CAWSVTGADGYTF
TRBV5-5	TRBJ1-5	15	TRBD1	many	TGTGCCAGCAGCCCTACAGGGGTTAGCAATCAGCCCCAGCATTTT	CASSPTGVSNQPQHF
TRBV28	TRBJ2-1	15	NA	many	TGTGCCAGCAGTTCTACAGGTAGCTCCTACAATGAGCAGTTCTTC	CASSSTGSSYNEQFF
TRBV6-2/TRBV6-3	TRBJ1-1	14	NA	few	TGTGCCAGCAGTTACTCTGGCAGGGACACTGAAGCTTTCTTT	CASSYSGRDTEAFF
TRBV11-2	TRBJ2-4	14	NA	many	TGTGCCAGCAGCTTGAAGGTAGCCAAAAACATTCAGTACTTC	CASSLKVAKNIQYF
TRBV7-6	TRBJ1-6	13	TRBD1	NA	TGTGCCAGCAGCTGGGGACAGGGTGGTCCCCTCCACTTT	CASSWGQGGPLHF
TRBV5-1	TRBJ1-1	15	NA	few	TGCGCCAGCAGCTTGGCCGTAGGAGGGGTCACTGAAGCTTTCTTT	CASSLAVGGVTEAFF
TRBV20-1	TRBJ2-1	15	NA	NA	TGCAGTGCTAGAGACCCAATAGCGGTCTACAATGAGCAGTTCTTC	CSARDPIAVYNEQFF
TRBV7-8	TRBJ2-1	14	NA	NA	TGTGCCAGCATACGGGGCGAGCGGACGGATGAGCAGTTCTTC	CASIRGERTDEQFF
TRBV29-1	TRBJ2-3	13	TRBD2	NA	TGCAGCTCCCGGGGGGGACGGACAGATACGCAGTATTTT	CSSRGGRTDTQYF
TRBV7-2	TRBJ1-3	13	NA	many	TGTGCCAGCAGCTTAGAAGCTGGAAACACCATATATTTT	CASSLEAGNTIYF
TRBV2	TRBJ2-4	13	NA	many	TGTGCCAGCACGAGGGACGGAAAAAACATTCAGTACTTC	CASTRDGKNIQYF
TRBV6-5	TRBJ1-2	16	NA	many	TGTGCCAGCAGTTACTCCGCCGGAAGGACTAACTATGGCTACACCTTC	CASSYSAGRTNYGYTF
TRBV11-2	TRBJ2-1	13	TRBD1	many	TGTGCCAGCAGCTTTAGACAGGGCAATGAGCAGTTCTTC	CASSFRQGNEQFF
TRBV28	TRBJ2-1	11	NA	few	TGTGCCAGCAGTTCCCCGAATGAGCAGTTCTTC	CASSSPNEQFF
TRBV28	TRBJ1-4	14	NA	NA	TGTGCCAGCAACACGATAGGTGGGGGTGAAAAACTGTTTTTT	CASNTIGGGEKLFF
TRBV6-1	TRBJ1-2	15	NA	few	TGTGCCAGCAGTGCTAGCGGAATAGCTAACTATGGCTACACCTTC	CASSASGIANYGYTF